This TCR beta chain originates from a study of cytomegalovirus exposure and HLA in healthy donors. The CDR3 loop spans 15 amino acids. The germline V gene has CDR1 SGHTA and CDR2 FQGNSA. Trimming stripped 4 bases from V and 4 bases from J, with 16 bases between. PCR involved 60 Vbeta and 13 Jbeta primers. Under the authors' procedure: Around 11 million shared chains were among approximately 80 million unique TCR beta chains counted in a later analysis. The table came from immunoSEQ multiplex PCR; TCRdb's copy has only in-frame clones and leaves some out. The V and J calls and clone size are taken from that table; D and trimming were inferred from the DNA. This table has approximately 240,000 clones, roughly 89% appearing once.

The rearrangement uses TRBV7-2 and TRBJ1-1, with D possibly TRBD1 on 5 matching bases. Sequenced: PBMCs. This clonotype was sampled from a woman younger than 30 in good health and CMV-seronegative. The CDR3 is CASSSGGGVGTEAFF. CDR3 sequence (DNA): TGTGCCAGCAGCTCCGGGGGGGGAGTCGGCACTGAAGCTTTCTTT.